The sequence of this T cell receptor (beta chain) was determined in a study of blood T cell repertoires in COVID-19. Background on the study: Symptom resolution, clearance, or two negative PCRs marked the recovered donors of Cohort 3. Specimens from acute and convalescent COVID-19 originated in the United States, Italy and Spain.

In germline, CDR1 is ENHRY, CDR2 SYGVKD. V shed 11 bases and J 0 bases; nucleotides not matched to a gene: 6. The CDR3 sequence is 14 residues long. Generated by immunoSEQ multiplex PCR, the TCRdb table keeps only in-frame clones and is missing some. The sample lists around 360,000 clones, around 87% occurring once. Individuals aged about 18 to 90 years were recruited from around 22 US areas. Assignments of participants to cohorts depended upon their own reported clinical history. The rearrangement links TRBV10-3 to TRBJ1-1; 10 nucleotides line up with TRBD1. The sequence was obtained from a man in his forties in a cohort exposed to, infected with or recovered from COVID-19 (not recorded which). Sequencing was done on a sample of PBMCs or T cells enriched from blood (not recorded which). DNA of the CDR3: TGTGCCGTGGGGGACAGGGGACTGAACACTGAAGCTTTCTTT. Residues: CAVGDRGLNTEAFF.